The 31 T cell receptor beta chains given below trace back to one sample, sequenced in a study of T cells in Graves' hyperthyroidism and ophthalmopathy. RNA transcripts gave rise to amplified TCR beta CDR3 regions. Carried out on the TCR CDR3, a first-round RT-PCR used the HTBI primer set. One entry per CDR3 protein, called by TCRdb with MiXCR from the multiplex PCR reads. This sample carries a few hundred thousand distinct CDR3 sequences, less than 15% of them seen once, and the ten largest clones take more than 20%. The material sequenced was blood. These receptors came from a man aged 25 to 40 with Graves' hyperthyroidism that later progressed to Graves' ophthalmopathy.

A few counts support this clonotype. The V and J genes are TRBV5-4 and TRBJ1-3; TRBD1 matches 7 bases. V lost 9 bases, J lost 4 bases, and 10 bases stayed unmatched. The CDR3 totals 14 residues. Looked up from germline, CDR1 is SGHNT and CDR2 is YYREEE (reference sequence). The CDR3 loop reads CATRDSLLGNTIYF. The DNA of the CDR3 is TGTGCCACCCGGGACAGCCTTTTGGGAAACACCATATATTTT.

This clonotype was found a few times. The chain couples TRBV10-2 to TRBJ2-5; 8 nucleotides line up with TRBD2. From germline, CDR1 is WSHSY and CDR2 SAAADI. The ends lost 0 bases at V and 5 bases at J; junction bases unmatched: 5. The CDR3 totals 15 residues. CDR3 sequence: CASSESASGYETQYF. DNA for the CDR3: TGCGCCAGCAGTGAGTCTGCTAGCGGGTATGAGACCCAGTACTTC.

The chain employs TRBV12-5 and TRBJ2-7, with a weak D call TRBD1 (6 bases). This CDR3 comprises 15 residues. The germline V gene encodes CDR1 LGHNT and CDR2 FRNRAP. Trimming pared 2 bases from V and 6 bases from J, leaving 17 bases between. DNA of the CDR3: TGTGCTAGTGGTTTGCCAGGGACACCTCCTGGCGAGCAGTACTTC. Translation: CASGLPGTPPGEQYF.

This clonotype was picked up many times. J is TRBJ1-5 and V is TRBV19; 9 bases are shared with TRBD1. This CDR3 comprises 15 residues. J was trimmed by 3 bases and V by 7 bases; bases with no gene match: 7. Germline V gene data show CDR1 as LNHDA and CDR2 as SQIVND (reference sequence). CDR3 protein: CASMRQGGLNQPQHF. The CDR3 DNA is TGTGCCAGTATGCGACAGGGGGGACTCAATCAGCCCCAGCATTTT.

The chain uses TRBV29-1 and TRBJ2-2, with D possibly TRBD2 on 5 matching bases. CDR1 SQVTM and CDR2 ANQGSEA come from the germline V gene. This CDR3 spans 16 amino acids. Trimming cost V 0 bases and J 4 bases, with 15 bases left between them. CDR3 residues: CSVEDGLPRGTGELFF. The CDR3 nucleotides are TGCAGCGTTGAAGACGGGCTGCCCCGGGGCACCGGGGAGCTGTTTTTT.

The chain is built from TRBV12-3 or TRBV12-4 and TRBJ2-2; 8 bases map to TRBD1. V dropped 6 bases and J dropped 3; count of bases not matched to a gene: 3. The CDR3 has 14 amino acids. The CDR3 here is CASRQQGDTGELFF. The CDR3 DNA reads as TGTGCCAGCAGACAACAGGGGGACACCGGGGAGCTGTTTTTT.

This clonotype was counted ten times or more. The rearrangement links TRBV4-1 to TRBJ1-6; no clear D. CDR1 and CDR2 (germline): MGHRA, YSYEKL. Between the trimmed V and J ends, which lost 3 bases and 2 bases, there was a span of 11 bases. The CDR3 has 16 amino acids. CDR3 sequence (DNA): TGCGCCAGCAGCCAGAACAGCGGAGCCTATAATTCACCCCTCCACTTT. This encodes CASSQNSGAYNSPLHF.

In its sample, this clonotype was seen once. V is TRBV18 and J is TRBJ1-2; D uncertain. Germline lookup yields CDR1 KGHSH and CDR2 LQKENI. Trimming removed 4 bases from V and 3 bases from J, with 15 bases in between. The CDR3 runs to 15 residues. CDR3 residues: CASSLGGRADYGYTF. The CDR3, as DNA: TGTGCCAGCTCACTGGGTGGCAGAGCGGACTATGGCTACACCTTC.

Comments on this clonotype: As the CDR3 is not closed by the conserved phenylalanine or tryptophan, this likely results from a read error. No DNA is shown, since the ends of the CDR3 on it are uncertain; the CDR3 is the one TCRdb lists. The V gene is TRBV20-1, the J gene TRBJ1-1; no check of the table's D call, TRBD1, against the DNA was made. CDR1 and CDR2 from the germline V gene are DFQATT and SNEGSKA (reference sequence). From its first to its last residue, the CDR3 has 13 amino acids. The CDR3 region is CSARGLRGTEALL.

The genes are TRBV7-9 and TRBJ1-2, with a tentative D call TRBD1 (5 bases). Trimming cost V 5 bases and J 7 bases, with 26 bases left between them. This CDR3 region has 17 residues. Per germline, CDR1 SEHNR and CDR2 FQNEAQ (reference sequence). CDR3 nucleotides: TGTGCCAGCAGCCCCTCTTGGCGGGGGATAGGACTACTTGGCTACACCTTC. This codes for CASSPSWRGIGLLGYTF.

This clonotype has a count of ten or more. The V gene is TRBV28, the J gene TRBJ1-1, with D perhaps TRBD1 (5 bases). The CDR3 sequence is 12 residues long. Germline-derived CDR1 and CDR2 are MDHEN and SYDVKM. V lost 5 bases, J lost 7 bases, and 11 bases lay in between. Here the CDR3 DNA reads TGTGCCAGCAGTGTCCAGGGAATTGAAGCTTTCTTT. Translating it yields CASSVQGIEAFF.

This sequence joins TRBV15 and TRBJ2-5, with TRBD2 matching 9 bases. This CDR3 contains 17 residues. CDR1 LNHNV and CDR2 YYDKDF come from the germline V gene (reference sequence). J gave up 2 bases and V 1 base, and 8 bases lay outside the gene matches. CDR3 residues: CATSRGPAGGQQETQYF. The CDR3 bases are TGTGCCACCAGCAGAGGTCCAGCGGGGGGTCAGCAAGAGACCCAGTACTTC.

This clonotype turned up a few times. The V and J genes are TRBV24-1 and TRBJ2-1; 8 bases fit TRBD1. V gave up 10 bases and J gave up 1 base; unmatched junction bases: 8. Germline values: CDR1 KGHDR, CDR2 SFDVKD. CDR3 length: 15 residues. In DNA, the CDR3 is TGTGCCACAACCGGGACAGGACTTTCCTACAATGAGCAGTTCTTC. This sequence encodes CATTGTGLSYNEQFF.

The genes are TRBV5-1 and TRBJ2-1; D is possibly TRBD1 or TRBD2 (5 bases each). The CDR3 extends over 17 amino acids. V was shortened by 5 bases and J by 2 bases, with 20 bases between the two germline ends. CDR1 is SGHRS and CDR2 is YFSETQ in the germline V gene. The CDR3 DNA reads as TGCGCCAGCAGACCAAGACAGTCCGGGGAGCCCTACAATGAGCAGTTCTTC. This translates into CASRPRQSGEPYNEQFF. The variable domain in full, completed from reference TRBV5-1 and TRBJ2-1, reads KAGVTQTPRYLIKTRGQQVTLSCSPISGHRSVSWYQQTPGQGLQFLFEYFSETQRNKGNFPGRFSGRQFSNSRSEMNVSTLELGDSALYLCASRPRQSGEPYNEQFFGPGTRLTVL.

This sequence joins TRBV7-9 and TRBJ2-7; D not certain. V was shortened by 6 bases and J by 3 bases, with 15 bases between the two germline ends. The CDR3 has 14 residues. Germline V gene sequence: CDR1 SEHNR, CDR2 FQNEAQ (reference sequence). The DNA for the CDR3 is TGTGCCAGCAGGTCGGGTGAAATCGACTACGAGCAGTACTTC. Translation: CASRSGEIDYEQYF.

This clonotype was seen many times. In nucleotides, the CDR3 is TGTGCCAGCAGTTCGGAAGGGGCGGGTCAGCCCCAGCATTTT. It specifies CASSSEGAGQPQHF. The chain couples TRBV7-9 to TRBJ1-5; TRBD1 is a possible D gene (5 bases). In germline, CDR1 is SEHNR, CDR2 FQNEAQ (reference sequence). Trimming pared 6 bases from V and 6 bases from J, leaving 15 bases between. CDR3 size: 14 residues.

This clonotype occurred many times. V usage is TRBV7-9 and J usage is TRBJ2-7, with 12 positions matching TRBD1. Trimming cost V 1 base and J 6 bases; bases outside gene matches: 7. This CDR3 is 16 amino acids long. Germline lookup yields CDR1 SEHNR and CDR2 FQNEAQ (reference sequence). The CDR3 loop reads CASSLGSGQGAGEQYF. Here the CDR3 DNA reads TGTGCCAGCAGCTTAGGGTCGGGACAGGGGGCTGGCGAGCAGTACTTC.

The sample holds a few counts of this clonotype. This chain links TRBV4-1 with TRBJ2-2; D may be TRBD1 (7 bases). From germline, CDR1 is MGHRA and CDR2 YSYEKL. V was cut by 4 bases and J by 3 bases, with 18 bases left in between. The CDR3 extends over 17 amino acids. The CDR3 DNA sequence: TGCGCCAGCAGCCCTGGAGGGGGCTGGGGGGACACCGGGGAGCTGTTTTTT. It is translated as CASSPGGGWGDTGELFF.

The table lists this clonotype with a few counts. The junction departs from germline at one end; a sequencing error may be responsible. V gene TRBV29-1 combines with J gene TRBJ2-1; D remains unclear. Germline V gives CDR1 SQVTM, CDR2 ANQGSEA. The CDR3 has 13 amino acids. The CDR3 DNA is TGCAGCGTTGAAAGCTCGGCGAGTTCAAGGCAGTGCTTC. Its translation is CSVESSASSRQCF.

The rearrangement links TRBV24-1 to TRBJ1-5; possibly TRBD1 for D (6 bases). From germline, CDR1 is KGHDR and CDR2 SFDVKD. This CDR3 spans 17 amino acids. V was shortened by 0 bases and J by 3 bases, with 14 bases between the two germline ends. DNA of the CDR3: TGTGCCACCAGTGATTTGTACAACAGGGACTTCAATCAGCCCCAGCATTTT. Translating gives CATSDLYNRDFNQPQHF.

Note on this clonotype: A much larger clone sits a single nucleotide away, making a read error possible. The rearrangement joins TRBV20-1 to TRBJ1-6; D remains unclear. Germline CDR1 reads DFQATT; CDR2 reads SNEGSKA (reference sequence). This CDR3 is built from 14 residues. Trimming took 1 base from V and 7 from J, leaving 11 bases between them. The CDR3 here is CSARGSGPNSPLHF. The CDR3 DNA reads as TGCAGTGCTAGAGGTTCAGGCCCAAATTCACCCCTCCACTTT.

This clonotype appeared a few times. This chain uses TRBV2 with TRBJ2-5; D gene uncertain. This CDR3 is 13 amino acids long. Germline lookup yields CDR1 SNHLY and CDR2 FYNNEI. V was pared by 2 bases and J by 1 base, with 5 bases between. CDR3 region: CASSENPQETQYF. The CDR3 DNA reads TGTGCCAGCAGTGAAAACCCCCAAGAGACCCAGTACTTC.

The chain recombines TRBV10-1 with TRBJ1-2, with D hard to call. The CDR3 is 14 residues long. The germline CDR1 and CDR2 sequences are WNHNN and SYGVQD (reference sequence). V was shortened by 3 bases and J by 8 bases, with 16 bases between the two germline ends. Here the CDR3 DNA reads TGCGCCAGCAGTGACACCACCCAGATGAGCGGCTACACCTTC. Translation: CASSDTTQMSGYTF.

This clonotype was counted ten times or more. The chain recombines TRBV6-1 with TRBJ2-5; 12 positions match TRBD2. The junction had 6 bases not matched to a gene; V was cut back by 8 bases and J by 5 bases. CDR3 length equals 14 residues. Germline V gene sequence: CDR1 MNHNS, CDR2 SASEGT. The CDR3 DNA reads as TGTGCCAGCCGACTAGCGGGGGCCGGGGAGACCCAGTACTTC. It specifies CASRLAGAGETQYF.

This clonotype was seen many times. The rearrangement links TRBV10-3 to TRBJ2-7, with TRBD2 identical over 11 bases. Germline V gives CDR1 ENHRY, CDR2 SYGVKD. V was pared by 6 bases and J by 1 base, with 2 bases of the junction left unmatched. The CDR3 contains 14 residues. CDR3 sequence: CAIRGTSGSYEQYF. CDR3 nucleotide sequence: TGTGCCATCAGGGGGACTAGCGGATCCTACGAGCAGTACTTC.

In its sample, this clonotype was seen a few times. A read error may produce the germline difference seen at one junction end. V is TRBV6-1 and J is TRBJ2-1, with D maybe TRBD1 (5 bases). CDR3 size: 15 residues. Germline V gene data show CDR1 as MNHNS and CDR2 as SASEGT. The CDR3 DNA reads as TGTGCCAGCAGTCGGACACCCATGTCCTACAATGAGCATTTCTTC. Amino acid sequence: CASSRTPMSYNEHFF.

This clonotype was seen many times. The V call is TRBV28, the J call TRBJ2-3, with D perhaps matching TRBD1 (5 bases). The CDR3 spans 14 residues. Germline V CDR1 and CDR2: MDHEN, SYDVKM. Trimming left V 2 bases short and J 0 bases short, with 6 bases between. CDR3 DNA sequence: TGTGCCAGCAGTTTACCAGGGAGCACAGATACGCAGTATTTT. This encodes CASSLPGSTDTQYF.

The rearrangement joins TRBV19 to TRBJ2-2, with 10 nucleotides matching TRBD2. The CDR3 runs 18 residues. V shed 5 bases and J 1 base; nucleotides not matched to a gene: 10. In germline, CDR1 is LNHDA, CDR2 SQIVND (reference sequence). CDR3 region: CASSRSYTSGENTGELFF. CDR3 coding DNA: TGTGCCAGTAGTCGCTCCTATACTAGCGGGGAGAACACCGGGGAGCTGTTTTTT.

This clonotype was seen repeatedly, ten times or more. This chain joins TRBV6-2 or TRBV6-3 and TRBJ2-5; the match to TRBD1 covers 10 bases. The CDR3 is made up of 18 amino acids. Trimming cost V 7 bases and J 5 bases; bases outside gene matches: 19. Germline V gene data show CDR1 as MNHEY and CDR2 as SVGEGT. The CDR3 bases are TGTGCCAGCAATCTAGCCCCGGGACAGGGGCCCGATTTCGAGACCCAGTACTTC. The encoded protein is CASNLAPGQGPDFETQYF.

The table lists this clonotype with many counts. CDR3 nucleotides: TGTGCCTGGAAGGACAGCTACCCGAACACTGAAGCTTTCTTT. Translating it yields CAWKDSYPNTEAFF. V gene TRBV30 combines with J gene TRBJ1-1, with a possible D match to TRBD1 (6 bases). Looked up from germline, CDR1 is GTSNPN and CDR2 is SVGIG (reference sequence). The V end lost 4 bases, the J end lost 1 base, and 13 bases lay between the germline ends. The CDR3 has 14 residues.

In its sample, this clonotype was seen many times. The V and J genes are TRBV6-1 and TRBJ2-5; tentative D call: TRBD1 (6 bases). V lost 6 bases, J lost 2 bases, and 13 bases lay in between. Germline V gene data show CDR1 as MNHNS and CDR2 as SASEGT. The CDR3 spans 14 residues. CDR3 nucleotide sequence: TGTGCCAGCAGCATAACAGGGTATCAAGAGACCCAGTACTTC. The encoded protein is CASSITGYQETQYF.